This record concerns one T cell receptor beta chain sequence. Its antigen remains unidentified. Germline CDR1 SGHNT, CDR2 YENEEA. Trimming removed 1 base from V and 3 bases from J; junction bases left unmatched: 3. This CDR3 contains 15 residues. The sample originates from a study of regulatory T cells in long-lasting Graves disease. The TCR beta library used iRepertoire HTBI primers with Arm-PCR amplification of CDR3. TCRdb called the multiplex PCR reads again in MiXCR, with one record for every CDR3 protein. Among almost 350,000 distinct CDR3 sequences listed, less than 20% were seen once. The study, taken as a whole, reports: Among samples with persistent disease, TRBV28, TRBJ1-2 and TRBJ2-5 were favored. For persistent Graves' patients, TCR diversity was lower than for newly diagnosed ones.

The sample's time point: persistent/refractory GD, antithyroid drugs over 5 years with positive TRAb. Researchers made the TCR library from RNA that was extracted from PBMCs. Specimen: peripheral blood mononuclear cells (PBMCs), collected when the disease was refractory, from a patient treated with antithyroid drugs. This receptor was taken from a female donor with Graves disease. J is TRBJ2-3 and V is TRBV11-3; 8 bases align to TRBD2. CDR3 nucleotide sequence: TGTGCCAGCAGCTTAGCGGGAGGGCGGACAGATACGCAGTATTTT. This gives the protein CASSLAGGRTDTQYF.